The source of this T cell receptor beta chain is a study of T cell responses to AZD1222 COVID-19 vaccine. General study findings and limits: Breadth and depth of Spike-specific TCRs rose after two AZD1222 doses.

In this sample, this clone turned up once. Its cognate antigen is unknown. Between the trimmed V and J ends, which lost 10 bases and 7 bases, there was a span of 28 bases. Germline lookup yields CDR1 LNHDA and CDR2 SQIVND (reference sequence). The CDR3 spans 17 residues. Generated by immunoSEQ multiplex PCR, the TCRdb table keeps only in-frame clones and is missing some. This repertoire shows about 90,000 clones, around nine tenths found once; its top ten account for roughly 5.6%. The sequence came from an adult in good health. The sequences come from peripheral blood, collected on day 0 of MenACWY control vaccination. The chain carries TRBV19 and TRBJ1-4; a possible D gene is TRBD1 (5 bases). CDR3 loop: CATSVGLGSLVGEKLFF. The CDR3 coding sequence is TGTGCCACCTCGGTGGGACTGGGGTCTCTGGTGGGTGAAAAACTGTTTTTT.